This entry concerns a single TCR beta chain. Its antigen is unknown. This sample is part of a study of cytomegalovirus exposure and HLA in healthy donors. The PCR contained 60 Vbeta and 13 Jbeta primers. Only in-frame clones appear in the TCRdb table, and some are missing; sequencing was by immunoSEQ multiplex PCR. This repertoire includes 200,000 to 250,000 clones. This CDR3 contains 14 residues. The V end was cut by 5 bases, the J end by 6 bases, with 13 bases between. CDR1 is SGHTA, CDR2 FQGNSA, per germline. Study results and caveats: In a later analysis, productive TCRs from donors in an Asian-associated ancestry cluster reportedly carried fewer N-insertions than the cohort mean. Equally common other TCR beta chains were less clonally expanded than HLA-associated ones, a later analysis found.

This chain joins TRBV7-2 and TRBJ2-2; D is uncertain. Input material: PBMCs. The sequence was collected from a woman aged 30 to 39 in good health and CMV-seropositive. Here the CDR3 reads CASSPRGVSGELFF. CDR3 nucleotide sequence: TGTGCCAGCAGCCCTCGTGGAGTTTCCGGGGAGCTGTTTTTT.